A selection of T cell receptor beta chains follows, all from one sample in a study of blood T cell repertoires in COVID-19. TCRdb's copy holds only in-frame clones and misses some; the assay was immunoSEQ multiplex PCR. The sample consists of about 230,000 clones, 75% to 90% of them appearing once. Material: PBMCs or T cells enriched from blood (not recorded which). These receptors all come from a woman under 40 who had been exposed to COVID-19. CDR3s include the opening cysteine and the closing phenylalanine or tryptophan. The D gene is left open where the match is weak. Rows give clone size only sometimes, using once, few, many, or a class for an expanded clone.

clone_size	d_call	v_call	cdr3_length	j_call	cdr3_nt	cdr3_aa
NA	NA	TRBV5-1	16	TRBJ2-1	TGCGCCAGCAGCTTGTCGGTCTACAGCTCCTACAATGAGCAGTTCTTC	CASSLSVYSSYNEQFF
NA	TRBD2	TRBV6-1	15	TRBJ2-1	TGTGCCAGCAGTGAACTAGCGGGGGGCGACAATGAGCAGTTCTTC	CASSELAGGDNEQFF
NA	TRBD2	TRBV30	16	TRBJ2-3	TGTGCCTGGAGTTTAAGCGGGACCTACTTCACAGATACGCAGTATTTT	CAWSLSGTYFTDTQYF
few	NA	TRBV11-2	13	TRBJ2-2	TGTGCCGGACTACGAAGGGGCACCGGGGAGCTGTTTTTT	CAGLRRGTGELFF
NA	TRBD1	TRBV19	14	TRBJ2-7	TGTGCCAGTAGTATGGCAGGGGGCACCTACGAGCAGTACTTC	CASSMAGGTYEQYF
once	NA	TRBV5-4	13	TRBJ1-6	TGTGCCAGCAGCTTGGACAGGGAGTCCCCCCTCCACTTT	CASSLDRESPLHF
NA	TRBD2	TRBV5-1	15	TRBJ2-1	TGCGCCAGCAGCTTGACTAGCGGGAGGGCAGATGAGCAGTTCTTC	CASSLTSGRADEQFF
once	TRBD1	TRBV9	15	TRBJ1-3	TGTGCCAGCAGCTTCTTAGGGGACAGGGGAAACACCATATATTTT	CASSFLGDRGNTIYF
NA	TRBD2	TRBV9	18	TRBJ2-1	TGTGCCAGCAGCGTAGGTGTTAGCGGGAGGGCCTTGTACAATGAGCAGTTCTTC	CASSVGVSGRALYNEQFF
NA	NA	TRBV7-9	17	TRBJ2-1	TGTGCCAGCAGCTCGACTACAGGGTTCTCCTCCTACAATGAGCAGTTCTTC	CASSSTTGFSSYNEQFF